A single sample is the source of the 6 T cell receptor beta chains below, sequenced in a study of shared clonotypes between healthy human individuals. Generated by immunoSEQ multiplex PCR, the TCRdb table keeps only in-frame clones and is missing some. The sample includes hundreds of thousands of clones, roughly 97% seen only once; the top ten take 0.045% to 0.06%. The sample consisted of naive CD4+ T cells sorted from blood. The subset here: CD45RA+ positively selected. The source is a woman in her 30s in good health.

The rearrangement links TRBV6-5 to TRBJ1-5; D remains ambiguous. V lost 8 bases and J 3 bases, leaving 11 bases between the germline ends. The CDR3 totals 13 residues. The germline V gene encodes CDR1 MNHEY and CDR2 SVGAGI. The CDR3 coding sequence is TGTGCCAGCCGCGCCGATGCCAATCAGCCCCAGCATTTT. Amino acids: CASRADANQPQHF.

V usage is TRBV29-1 and J usage is TRBJ1-1, with no clear D. CDR3 size: 11 residues. Germline V gene data show CDR1 as SQVTM and CDR2 as ANQGSEA. V shed 2 bases and J shed 0 bases, with 1 base lying between them. As DNA, the CDR3 is TGCAGCGTTGAACTGAACACTGAAGCTTTCTTT. Protein: CSVELNTEAFF.

This sequence joins TRBV6-6 and TRBJ1-1, with D perhaps matching TRBD1 (5 bases). CDR3 length equals 16 residues. CDR1 MNHNY and CDR2 SVGAGI come from the germline V gene (reference sequence). V dropped 3 bases and J dropped 0 bases, with 14 bases sitting between them. CDR3 DNA: TGTGCCAGCAGTTATTCGGCGGGGACGGTGAACACTGAAGCTTTCTTT. Translation: CASSYSAGTVNTEAFF.

The chain couples TRBV7-6 to TRBJ1-4, with TRBD1 as a possible D gene (6 bases). Germline lookup yields CDR1 SGHVS and CDR2 FNYEAQ. With 6 bases removed from V and 8 bases from J, the gap between germline ends came to 16 bases. The CDR3 spans 14 residues. The CDR3 region is CASSTRGVGEKLFF. The DNA of the CDR3 is TGTGCCAGCAGTACCAGGGGAGTTGGGGAAAAACTGTTTTTT.

This clone was seen only once. The CDR3 spells CASGIYGRTDQPQHF. In DNA, the CDR3 is TGTGCCAGCGGCATCTACGGGAGAACGGATCAGCCCCAGCATTTT. V and J are TRBV4-2 and TRBJ1-5; D not resolved. This CDR3 region has 15 residues. The germline CDR1 and CDR2 sequences are LGHNA and YNFKEQ. V was trimmed by 8 bases and J by 5 bases, leaving 19 bases between them.

The V gene is TRBV11-3, the J gene TRBJ2-1; TRBD2 matches at 7 bases. The germline V gene encodes CDR1 SGHNT and CDR2 YENEEA. V was pared by 5 bases and J by 0 bases, with 4 bases of the junction left unmatched. This CDR3 spans 15 amino acids. The CDR3 DNA reads TGTGCCAGCAGCCAAATAGCGGGCTCCTACAATGAGCAGTTCTTC. This sequence encodes CASSQIAGSYNEQFF.